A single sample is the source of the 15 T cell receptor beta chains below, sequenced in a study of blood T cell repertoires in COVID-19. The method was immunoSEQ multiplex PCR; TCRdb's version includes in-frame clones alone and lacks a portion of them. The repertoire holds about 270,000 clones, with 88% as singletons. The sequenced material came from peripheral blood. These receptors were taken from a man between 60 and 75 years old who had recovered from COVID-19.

The CDR3 region is CASSYGGAGNTIYF. Here the CDR3 DNA reads TGTGCCAGCAGTTACGGGGGCGCCGGAAACACCATATATTTT. The genes are TRBV6-5 and TRBJ1-3; weak D call: TRBD1 (6 bases). V was cut by 2 bases and J by 4 bases, with 9 bases left in between. The CDR3 extends over 14 amino acids. Germline CDR1 reads MNHEY; CDR2 reads SVGAGI.

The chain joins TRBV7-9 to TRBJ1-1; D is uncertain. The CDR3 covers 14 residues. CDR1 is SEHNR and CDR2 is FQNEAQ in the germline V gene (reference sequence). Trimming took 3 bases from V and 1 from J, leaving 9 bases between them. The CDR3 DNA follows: TGTGCCAGCAGCTTCCTGCGGCAGAACACTGAAGCTTTCTTT. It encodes CASSFLRQNTEAFF.

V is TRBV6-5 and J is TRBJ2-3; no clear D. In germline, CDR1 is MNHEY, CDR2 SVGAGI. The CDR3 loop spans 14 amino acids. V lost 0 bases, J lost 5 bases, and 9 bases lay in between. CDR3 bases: TGTGCCAGCAGTTACTCGCGCCTAGTAGATACGCAGTATTTT. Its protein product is CASSYSRLVDTQYF.

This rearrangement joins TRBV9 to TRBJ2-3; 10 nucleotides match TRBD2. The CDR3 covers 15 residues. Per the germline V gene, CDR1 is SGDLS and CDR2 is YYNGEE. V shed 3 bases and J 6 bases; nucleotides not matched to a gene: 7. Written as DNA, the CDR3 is TGTGCCAGCAGCGGCCGAACGACTAGCGGGGATACGCAGTATTTT. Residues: CASSGRTTSGDTQYF.

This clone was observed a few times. CDR3 in DNA: TGTGCCAGTAGTATATCTCTTGAAAAACTGTTTTTT. It translates to CASSISLEKLFF. The chain recombines TRBV19 with TRBJ1-4; no clear D. The CDR3 runs to 12 residues. V was cut by 2 bases and J by 7 bases, with 5 bases left in between. Germline assignment: CDR1 LNHDA and CDR2 SQIVND (reference sequence).

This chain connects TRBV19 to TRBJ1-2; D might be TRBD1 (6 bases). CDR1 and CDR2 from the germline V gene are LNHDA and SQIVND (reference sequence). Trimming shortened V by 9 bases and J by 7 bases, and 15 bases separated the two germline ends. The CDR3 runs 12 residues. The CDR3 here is CASSTGTLGYTF. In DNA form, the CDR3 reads TGTGCCAGCTCGACCGGGACACTTGGCTACACCTTC.

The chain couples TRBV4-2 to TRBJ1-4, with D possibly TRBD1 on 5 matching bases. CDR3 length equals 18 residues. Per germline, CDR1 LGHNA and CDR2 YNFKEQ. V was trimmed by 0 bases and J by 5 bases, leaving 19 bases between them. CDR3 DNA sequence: TGTGCCAGCAGCCAAGATCTTATATCGGCAGGGTGGAATGAAAAACTGTTTTTT. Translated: CASSQDLISAGWNEKLFF.

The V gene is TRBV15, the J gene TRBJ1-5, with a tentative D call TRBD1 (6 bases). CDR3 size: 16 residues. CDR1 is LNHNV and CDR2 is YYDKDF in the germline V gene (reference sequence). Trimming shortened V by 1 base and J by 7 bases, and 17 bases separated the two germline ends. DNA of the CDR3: TGTGCCACCAGCAGAGGAGCGGGGGCGCGGGACCAGCCCCAGCATTTT. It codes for CATSRGAGARDQPQHF. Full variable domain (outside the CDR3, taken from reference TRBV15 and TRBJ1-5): DAMVIQNPRYQVTQFGKPVTLSCSQTLNHNVMYWYQQKSSQAPKLLFHYYDKDFNNEADTPDNFQSRRPNTSFCFLDIRSPGLGDTAMYLCATSRGAGARDQPQHFGDGTRLSIL.

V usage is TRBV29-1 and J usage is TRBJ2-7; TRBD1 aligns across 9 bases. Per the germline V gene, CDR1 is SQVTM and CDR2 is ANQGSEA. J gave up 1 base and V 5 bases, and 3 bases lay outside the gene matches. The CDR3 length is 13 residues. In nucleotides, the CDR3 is TGCAGCGTTCGGACAGGGGCGTCCTACGAGCAGTACTTC. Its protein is CSVRTGASYEQYF.

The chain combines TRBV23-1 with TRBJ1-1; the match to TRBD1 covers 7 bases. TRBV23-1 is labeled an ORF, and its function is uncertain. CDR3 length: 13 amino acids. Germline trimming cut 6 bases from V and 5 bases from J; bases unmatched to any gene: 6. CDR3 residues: CASRRGRGTEAFF. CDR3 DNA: TGCGCCAGCAGGAGGGGGCGCGGGACTGAAGCTTTCTTT.

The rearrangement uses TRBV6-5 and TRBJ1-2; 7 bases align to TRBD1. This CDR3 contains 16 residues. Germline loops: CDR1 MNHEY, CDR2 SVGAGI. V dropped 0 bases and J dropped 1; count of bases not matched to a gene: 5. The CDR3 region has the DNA TGTGCCAGCAGTTACTCGAAAGGGACAGTTAACTATGGCTACACCTTC. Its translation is CASSYSKGTVNYGYTF.

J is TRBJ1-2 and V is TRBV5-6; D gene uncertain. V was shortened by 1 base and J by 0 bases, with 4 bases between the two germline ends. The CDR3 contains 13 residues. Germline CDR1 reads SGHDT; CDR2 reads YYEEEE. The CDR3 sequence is CASSLITNYGYTF. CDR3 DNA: TGTGCCAGCAGCTTGATTACTAACTATGGCTACACCTTC. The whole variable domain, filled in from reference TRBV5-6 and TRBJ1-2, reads DAGVTQSPTHLIKTRGQQVTLRCSPKSGHDTVSWYQQALGQGPQFIFQYYEEEERQRGNFPDRFSGHQFPNYSSELNVNALLLGDSALYLCASSLITNYGYTFGSGTRLTVV.

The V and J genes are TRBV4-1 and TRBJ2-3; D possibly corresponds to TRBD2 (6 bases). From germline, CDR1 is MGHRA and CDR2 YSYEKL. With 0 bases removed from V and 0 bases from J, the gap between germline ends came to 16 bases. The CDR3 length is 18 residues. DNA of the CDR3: TGCGCCAGCAGCCAAGATAAAGGGTCAGGGAGGAGCACAGATACGCAGTATTTT. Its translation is CASSQDKGSGRSTDTQYF.

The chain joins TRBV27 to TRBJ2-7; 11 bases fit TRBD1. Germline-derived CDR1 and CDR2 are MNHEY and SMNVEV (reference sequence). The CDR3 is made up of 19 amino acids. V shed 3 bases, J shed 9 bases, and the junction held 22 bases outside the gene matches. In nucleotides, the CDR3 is TGTGCCAGCAGTTTTGGACAGGGGGCGCCTAGCGGGGCCGAACGGAGGCAGTACTTC. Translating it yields CASSFGQGAPSGAERRQYF.

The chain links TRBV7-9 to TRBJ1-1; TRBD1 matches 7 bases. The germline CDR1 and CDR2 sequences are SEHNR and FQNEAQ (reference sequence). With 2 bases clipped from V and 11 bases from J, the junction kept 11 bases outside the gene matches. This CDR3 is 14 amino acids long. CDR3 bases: TGTGCCAGCAGCTTAACCCGGGGACAGACCTTTGCTTTCTTT. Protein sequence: CASSLTRGQTFAFF.